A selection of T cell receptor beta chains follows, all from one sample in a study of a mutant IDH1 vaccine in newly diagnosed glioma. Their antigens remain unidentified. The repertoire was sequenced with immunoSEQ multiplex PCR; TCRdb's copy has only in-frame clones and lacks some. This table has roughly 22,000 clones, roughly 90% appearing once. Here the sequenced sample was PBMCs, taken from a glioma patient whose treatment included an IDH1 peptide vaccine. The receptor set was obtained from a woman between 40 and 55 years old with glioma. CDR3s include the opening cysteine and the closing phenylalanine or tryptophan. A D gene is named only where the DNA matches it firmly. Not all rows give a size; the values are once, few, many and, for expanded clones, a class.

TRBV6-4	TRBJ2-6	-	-	CAGSDFYRVDSGANVLTF	TGTGCCGGCAGTGACTTTTATAGGGTAGACTCTGGGGCCAACGTCCTGACTTTC
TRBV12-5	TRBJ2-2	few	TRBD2	CASGLWTSGATGELFF	TGTGCTAGTGGTTTATGGACTAGCGGAGCCACCGGGGAGCTGTTTTTT
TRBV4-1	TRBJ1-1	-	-	CASGTRWQKNTEAFF	TGCGCCAGCGGGACCAGGTGGCAGAAAAACACTGAAGCTTTCTTT
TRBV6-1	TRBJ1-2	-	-	CASPPRNLRNYGYTF	TGTGCCAGCCCTCCCCGGAACTTACGGAACTATGGCTACACCTTC
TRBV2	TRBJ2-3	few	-	CASSDEGADTQYF	TGTGCCAGCAGTGACGAGGGGGCAGATACGCAGTATTTT
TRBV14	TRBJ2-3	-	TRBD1	CASKQGDRKNPVDTQYF	TGTGCCAGCAAGCAGGGGGACCGCAAAAACCCGGTAGATACGCAGTATTTT
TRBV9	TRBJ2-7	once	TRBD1	CASSVEGQASTYEQYF	TGTGCCAGCAGCGTAGAGGGACAGGCCTCTACCTACGAGCAGTACTTC
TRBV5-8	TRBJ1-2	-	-	CASSARQTRANYGYTF	TGTGCCAGCAGCGCCAGACAGACTCGAGCTAACTATGGCTACACCTTC
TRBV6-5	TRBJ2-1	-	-	CASRTRGSSYEQFF	TGTGCCAGCAGGACAAGGGGTTCTAGCTATGAGCAGTTCTTC
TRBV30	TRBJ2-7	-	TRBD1	CAWSGAGTGGYEQYF	TGTGCCTGGAGTGGTGCAGGTACAGGGGGCTACGAGCAGTACTTC
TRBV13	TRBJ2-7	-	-	CASSHWEGEQYF	TGTGCCAGCAGCCATTGGGAAGGCGAGCAGTACTTC
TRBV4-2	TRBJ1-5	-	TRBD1	CASSQGGQGVLSNQPQHF	TGTGCCAGCAGCCAAGGCGGACAGGGAGTTTTAAGCAATCAGCCCCAGCATTTT
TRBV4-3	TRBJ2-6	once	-	CASSQEGGSGANVLTF	TGCGCCAGCAGCCAAGAAGGCGGGTCTGGGGCCAACGTCCTGACTTTC
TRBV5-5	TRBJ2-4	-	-	CASSLVAGKKYF	TGTGCCAGCAGCTTGGTGGCAGGCAAGAAGTACTTC
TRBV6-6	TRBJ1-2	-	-	CASRAAPNYGYTF	TGTGCCAGCAGGGCAGCTCCTAACTATGGCTACACCTTC
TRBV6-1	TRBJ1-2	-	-	CASRPQGRGHYGYTF	TGTGCCAGCAGGCCGCAGGGCAGGGGTCACTATGGCTACACCTTC
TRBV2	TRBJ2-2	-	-	CASRPETGELFF	TGTGCCAGCAGGCCGGAAACCGGGGAGCTGTTTTTT
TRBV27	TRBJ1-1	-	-	CASSLESGRYTEAFF	TGTGCCAGCAGTTTAGAGTCGGGCAGGTACACTGAAGCTTTCTTT
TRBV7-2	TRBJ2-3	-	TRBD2	CASSLLGRDTDTQYF	TGTGCCAGCAGCTTGCTAGGGAGGGACACAGATACGCAGTATTTT
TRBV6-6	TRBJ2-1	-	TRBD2	CASSYPGTSRNEQFF	TGTGCCAGCAGTTACCCCGGGACTAGCAGGAATGAGCAGTTCTTC
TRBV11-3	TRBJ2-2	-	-	CASSLGPNTGELFF	TGTGCCAGCAGCTTAGGGCCGAACACCGGGGAGCTGTTTTTT
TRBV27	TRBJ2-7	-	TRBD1	CASSLRQGAYEQYF	TGTGCCAGCAGTTTAAGGCAGGGGGCTTACGAGCAGTACTTC
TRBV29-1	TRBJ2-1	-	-	CSVPQGGNEQFF	TGCAGCGTCCCTCAGGGCGGCAATGAGCAGTTCTTC
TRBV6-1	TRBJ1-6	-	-	CASSEAVWPLHF	TGTGCCAGCAGTGAAGCGGTTTGGCCCCTCCACTTT
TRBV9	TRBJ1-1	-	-	CASSVRALGTEAFF	TGTGCCAGCAGCGTTAGAGCCCTGGGCACTGAAGCTTTCTTT
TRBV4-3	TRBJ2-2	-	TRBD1	CASRRAGGIAGELFF	TGCGCCAGCAGGCGAGCAGGGGGAATTGCCGGGGAGCTGTTTTTT
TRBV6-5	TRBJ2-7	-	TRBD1	CASSSTGDSYEQYF	TGTGCCAGCAGTTCGACAGGGGACTCCTACGAGCAGTACTTC